These 17 T cell receptor beta chains were sequenced from one sample in a study of technical replicates of blood from a few donors. TCRdb's table, derived via immunoSEQ multiplex PCR, lists solely in-frame clones and lacks some. The table lists tens of thousands of clones, just over 90% of them singletons. The sequenced sample consisted of T cells isolated from PBMCs. Receptors were obtained from a human donor in good health.

This rearrangement joins TRBV30 to TRBJ2-7; D uncertain. This CDR3 is built from 16 residues. Germline CDR1 is GTSNPN and CDR2 is SVGIG (reference sequence). V shed 0 bases and J shed 0 bases, with 15 bases lying between them. CDR3 residues: CAWSVGALFSSYEQYF. DNA for the CDR3: TGTGCCTGGAGTGTAGGAGCACTGTTTAGCTCCTACGAGCAGTACTTC.

The chain is built from TRBV10-3 and TRBJ1-1, with D hard to call. The V gene's germline CDR1 is ENHRY and CDR2 SYGVKD. CDR3 length: 15 amino acids. With 2 bases removed from V and 2 bases from J, the gap between germline ends came to 12 bases. The CDR3 reads CAISEPPEGNTEAFF. In nucleotides, the CDR3 is TGTGCCATCAGTGAGCCGCCGGAGGGAAACACTGAAGCTTTCTTT.

The CDR3 region has the DNA TGTGCCAGCAGTGCCGGGACACGCACCTACGAGCAGTACTTC. It is translated as CASSAGTRTYEQYF. V gene TRBV6-1 combines with J gene TRBJ2-7; D is possibly TRBD1 (6 bases). Germline V lookup: CDR1 MNHNS, CDR2 SASEGT. The CDR3 loop spans 14 amino acids. V was shortened by 4 bases and J by 2 bases, with 12 bases between the two germline ends.

The J gene is TRBJ2-4, the V gene TRBV6-1; 10 nucleotides match TRBD1. With V trimmed by 6 bases and J by 7 bases, 9 bases remained unmatched. The CDR3 length is 15 residues. Germline V lookup: CDR1 MNHNS, CDR2 SASEGT. The CDR3 loop reads CASSSTGQGVNIQYF. Written as DNA, the CDR3 is TGTGCCAGCAGCTCAACTGGACAGGGGGTGAACATTCAGTACTTC.

This clone has only a few counts. J is TRBJ2-7 and V is TRBV9, with 8 bases that match TRBD1. CDR1 is SGDLS and CDR2 is YYNGEE in the germline V gene. V dropped 3 bases and J dropped 4; count of bases not matched to a gene: 6. The CDR3 is 14 amino acids. The CDR3 DNA reads TGTGCCAGCAGCGCCGGGACAGGTCAGTACGAGCAGTACTTC. Translation: CASSAGTGQYEQYF.

This chain joins TRBV19 and TRBJ1-1, with D unclear. Germline CDR1 and CDR2: LNHDA and SQIVND (reference sequence). V lost 3 bases and J 0 bases, leaving 14 bases between the germline ends. CDR3 size: 16 residues. CDR3 DNA sequence: TGTGCCAGTAGTATTGGAGCCGTGTACCTGAACACTGAAGCTTTCTTT. Its protein product is CASSIGAVYLNTEAFF. Full variable domain (outside the CDR3, taken from reference TRBV19 and TRBJ1-1): DGGITQSPKYLFRKEGQNVTLSCEQNLNHDAMYWYRQDPGQGLRLIYYSQIVNDFQKGDIAEGYSVSREKKESFPLTVTSAQKNPTAFYLCASSIGAVYLNTEAFFGQGTRLTVV.

The V and J genes are TRBV19 and TRBJ1-1; 9 bases agree with TRBD1. Germline V gives CDR1 LNHDA, CDR2 SQIVND (reference sequence). Germline trimming cut 6 bases from V and 4 bases from J; bases unmatched to any gene: 9. The CDR3 has 15 amino acids. This CDR3 reads CASSRDRALLTEAFF. In nucleotides, the CDR3 is TGTGCCAGTAGCAGGGACAGGGCCCTGCTCACTGAAGCTTTCTTT.

This chain joins TRBV23-1 and TRBJ2-4, with 7 bases identical to TRBD1. TRBV23-1 is sorted into the ORF group, with uncertain function. After removal of 2 bases from V and 2 bases from J, the junction contained 9 bases not matched to a gene. The CDR3 totals 17 residues. CDR3 protein: CASSQVGQILSKNIQYF. In nucleotides, the CDR3 is TGCGCCAGCAGTCAAGTGGGACAGATTCTTTCCAAAAACATTCAGTACTTC.

This chain uses TRBV30 with TRBJ2-7; the match to TRBD1 covers 8 bases. In germline, CDR1 is GTSNPN, CDR2 SVGIG (reference sequence). The junction had 35 bases not matched to a gene; V was cut back by 5 bases and J by 5 bases. This CDR3 is built from 22 residues. This CDR3 reads CAWVVFPLERSGSGQVLHEQYF. The DNA for the CDR3 is TGTGCCTGGGTCGTATTCCCCCTAGAAAGATCGGGGTCGGGACAGGTACTCCACGAGCAGTACTTC.

Remarks on this clone: The sample carries other DNA sequences with the same CDR3. The V gene is TRBV5-1, the J gene TRBJ2-3, with a tentative D call TRBD1 (6 bases). The CDR3 is made up of 13 amino acids. Between the trimmed V and J ends, which lost 4 bases and 1 base, there was a span of 7 bases. Germline CDR1 reads SGHRS; CDR2 reads YFSETQ. CDR3 amino acids: CASSPGGTDTQYF. In nucleotides, the CDR3 is TGCGCCAGCAGCCCAGGGGGCACAGATACGCAGTATTTT.

The rearrangement uses TRBV12-5 and TRBJ2-5; D perhaps matches TRBD1 (6 bases). Germline V CDR1 and CDR2: LGHNT, FRNRAP. There are 13 residues in the CDR3. The V end was cut by 5 bases, the J end by 5 bases, with 12 bases between. Written as DNA, the CDR3 is TGTGCTAGTGGTCATAATGGGGGCGAGACCCAGTACTTC. It codes for CASGHNGGETQYF. The full variable domain, rest sourced from reference TRBV12-5 and TRBJ2-5, is DARVTQTPRHKVTEMGQEVTMRCQPILGHNTVFWYRQTMMQGLELLAYFRNRAPLDDSGMPKDRFSAEMPDATLATLKIQPSEPRDSAVYFCASGHNGGETQYFGPGTRLLVL.

V is TRBV11-2 and J is TRBJ2-7, with 8 positions matching TRBD1. This CDR3 contains 14 residues. CDR1 SGHAT and CDR2 FQNNGV come from the germline V gene. The ends lost 5 bases at V and 2 bases at J; junction bases unmatched: 5. The CDR3: CASSPTGATYEQYF. CDR3 in DNA: TGTGCCAGCAGCCCGACAGGGGCCACCTACGAGCAGTACTTC.

CDR3 residues: CAIGGGPYEQYF. The CDR3 region has the DNA TGTGCCATCGGGGGGGGGCCTTACGAGCAGTACTTC. V gene TRBV10-3 combines with J gene TRBJ2-7; maybe TRBD2 (7 bases). CDR1 is ENHRY, CDR2 SYGVKD, per germline. The ends were cut back, 8 bases at V and 4 bases at J, with 12 bases in the middle. This CDR3 spans 12 amino acids.

The chain joins TRBV27 to TRBJ2-3, with D perhaps TRBD1 (5 bases). V lost 2 bases and J lost 6, with 9 bases in between. Germline lookup yields CDR1 MNHEY and CDR2 SMNVEV (reference sequence). This CDR3 region has 13 residues. CDR3 DNA sequence: TGTGCCAGCAGTTTAGTTTGGGGCGATACGCAGTATTTT. This encodes CASSLVWGDTQYF.

The J gene is TRBJ2-7, the V gene TRBV27; 10 bases agree with TRBD2. CDR1 and CDR2 (germline): MNHEY, SMNVEV (reference sequence). This CDR3 spans 15 amino acids. V lost 3 bases, J lost 6 bases, and 8 bases stayed unmatched. The CDR3 coding sequence is TGTGCCAGCAGTTTGAAGCCTAGCGGGAGTGGCGAGCAGTACTTC. It specifies CASSLKPSGSGEQYF.

This clone has just a few counts. V usage is TRBV30 and J usage is TRBJ1-5, with D perhaps matching TRBD1 (5 bases). V lost 2 bases, J lost 3 bases, and 14 bases lay in between. Germline V gene lookup returns CDR1 GTSNPN and CDR2 SVGIG (reference sequence). The CDR3 is made up of 15 amino acids. CDR3 amino acids: CAWSSKGLYNQPQHF. The CDR3 DNA reads as TGTGCCTGGAGTTCGAAGGGACTGTACAATCAGCCCCAGCATTTT.

The chain couples TRBV5-4 to TRBJ2-2, with 14 bases matching TRBD2. There are 17 residues in the CDR3. CDR1 and CDR2 from the germline V gene are SGHNT and YYREEE (reference sequence). The trim removed 3 bases at V and 5 bases at J, leaving 6 bases unmatched. This CDR3 reads CASSSGTSGRGTGELFF. Here the CDR3 DNA reads TGTGCCAGCAGCTCCGGGACTAGCGGGAGAGGTACCGGGGAGCTGTTTTTT.